This TCR beta chain appears in the sequencing data of a study of cytomegalovirus exposure and HLA in healthy donors. The PCR employed 60 Vbeta primers together with 13 Jbeta primers. Here immunoSEQ multiplex PCR was the method, and the copy in TCRdb shows in-frame clones only, minus some. The sample records about 150,000 clones, around 67% being singletons. V lost 6 bases and J lost 10; bases outside the gene matches: 13. This CDR3 has 15 residues. The germline CDR1 and CDR2 sequences are LNHDA and SQIVND (reference sequence). The chain combines TRBV19 with TRBJ2-1, with 9 nucleotides matching TRBD1. The sample consisted of PBMCs. The origin of this receptor is a woman between 18 and 29 years old in good health and CMV-seronegative. This CDR3 reads CASSSPDRGVFEQFF. The DNA of the CDR3 is TGTGCCAGTAGCTCCCCGGACAGGGGTGTATTCGAGCAGTTCTTC.